The rows below give T cell receptor beta chains drawn from one sample of a study of blood T cell repertoires in COVID-19. Only in-frame clones appear in the TCRdb table, and some are missing; sequencing was by immunoSEQ multiplex PCR. The data hold more than 100,000 clones, with around 81% observed a single time. The material sequenced was peripheral blood. Receptor source: a woman aged 55-69 years with active or convalescent COVID-19. The CDR3 runs from the conserved cysteine through the conserved F or W. A D gene is named only where the DNA matches it firmly. Rows give clone size only sometimes, using once, few, many, or a class for an expanded clone.

v_call	j_call	d_call	clone_size	cdr3_nt	cdr3_aa
TRBV7-9	TRBJ1-1	TRBD1	NA	TGTGCCAGCAGCCGCGGCTCAGGGGGATCGGGCACTGAAGCTTTCTTT	CASSRGSGGSGTEAFF
TRBV19	TRBJ2-7	TRBD1	NA	TGTGCCAGTAGCCCCGGACAGGCCCCCTACGAGCAGTACTTC	CASSPGQAPYEQYF
TRBV6-5	TRBJ2-2	NA	NA	TGTGCCAGCAGCACTAGGAACACCGGGGAGCTGTTTTTT	CASSTRNTGELFF
TRBV2	TRBJ2-1	NA	NA	TGTGCCAGCAGTGATCTTGGGGCTAGGGGTGAGCAGTTCTTC	CASSDLGARGEQFF
TRBV19	TRBJ1-1	TRBD1	NA	TGTGCCAGTAGTATTATGCGGGACAGTAACACTGAAGCTTTCTTT	CASSIMRDSNTEAFF
TRBV28	TRBJ2-7	TRBD1	NA	TGTGCCAGCAGTTTGACAGGGTCTATGGAGCAGTACTTC	CASSLTGSMEQYF
TRBV7-2	TRBJ1-3	NA	NA	TGTGCCAGCAGCTCGGGGAATGCCGGAAACACCATATATTTT	CASSSGNAGNTIYF
TRBV6-1	TRBJ2-3	TRBD2	NA	TGTGCCAGCAGTGAAGCGCTTGGGCGGGGGGGCACAGATACGCAGTATTTT	CASSEALGRGGTDTQYF
TRBV12-3/TRBV12-4	TRBJ2-5	NA	once	TGTGCCAGCAGTTTCTCGGGGATGGAGACCCAGTACTTC	CASSFSGMETQYF
TRBV7-9	TRBJ2-5	NA	NA	TGTGCCAGCAGCTCTTACCGCGGGATACAAGAGACCCAGTACTTC	CASSSYRGIQETQYF
TRBV2	TRBJ1-4	NA	NA	TGTGCCAGCAGTGCTAGCCCTACCGGGCTGGGTAATGAAAAACTGTTTTTT	CASSASPTGLGNEKLFF
TRBV7-7	TRBJ2-5	TRBD1	once	TGTGCCAGCAGCTTAGGCCTGGGACAGGCCCAAGAGACCCAGTACTTC	CASSLGLGQAQETQYF
TRBV5-4	TRBJ1-1	TRBD1	NA	TGTGCCAGCAGCCTGGGACAGGGGGCGCGAGGCACTGAAGCTTTCTTT	CASSLGQGARGTEAFF
TRBV27	TRBJ2-1	NA	NA	TGTGCCAGCAGTTTACGGGGGAGCCCCTACAATGAGCAGTTCTTC	CASSLRGSPYNEQFF
TRBV28	TRBJ2-1	TRBD2	NA	TGTGCCAGCAAAAGGGCTAGCGGGGTTTCCTACAATGAGCAGTTCTTC	CASKRASGVSYNEQFF
TRBV3-1/TRBV3-2	TRBJ1-2	TRBD1	NA	TGTGCCAGCAGTCGACAGGGGGTGGACTATGGCTACACCTTC	CASSRQGVDYGYTF
TRBV4-1	TRBJ2-2	TRBD2	NA	TGCGCCAGCAGCCGCCAGCAAATAGCGGGAGGAACGAACACCGGGGAGCTGTTTTTT	CASSRQQIAGGTNTGELFF
TRBV7-9	TRBJ2-7	NA	few	TGTGCCAGCCGATGGGACTTCAGCTACGAGCAGTACTTC	CASRWDFSYEQYF
TRBV2	TRBJ1-6	TRBD1	NA	TGTGCCAGCAGACCGACGACAGGGGAGAATTCACCCCTCCACTTT	CASRPTTGENSPLHF
TRBV5-1	TRBJ1-1	TRBD1	NA	TGCGCCAGCAGCGGTACAGGGGGGTACACTGAAGCTTTCTTT	CASSGTGGYTEAFF
TRBV2	TRBJ1-2	NA	NA	TGTGCCAGCAGTGAAGAGGGGACTGGTTCTTCCTATGGCTACACCTTC	CASSEEGTGSSYGYTF
TRBV5-1	TRBJ2-2	NA	NA	TGCGCCAGCAGCTTGTTGTTAGACTCTCTCGCGAACACCGGGGAGCTGTTTTTT	CASSLLLDSLANTGELFF
TRBV28	TRBJ1-2	NA	once	TGTGCCAGCGCCTTTCCCGGGACTGGCACTTATTTTTATGGCTACACCTTC	CASAFPGTGTYFYGYTF
TRBV18	TRBJ1-5	TRBD1	NA	TGTGCCAGCTCCGGAACAGGGGGCAATCAGCCCCAGCATTTT	CASSGTGGNQPQHF
TRBV7-9	TRBJ2-5	TRBD2	NA	TGTGCCAGCAGCTCAAGGACTAGCGGGAGGAGGGGAGAGACCCAGTACTTC	CASSSRTSGRRGETQYF
TRBV3-1/TRBV3-2	TRBJ1-6	TRBD1	NA	TGTGCCAGCAGCTACGGGACAGACAATTCACCCCTCCACTTT	CASSYGTDNSPLHF
TRBV19	TRBJ1-1	NA	NA	TGTGCCAGTAAATGGGGCGGAACTGAAGCTTTCTTT	CASKWGGTEAFF
TRBV11-3	TRBJ2-1	TRBD2	NA	TGTGCCAGCAGCTTAGAGGGTAGCGGGAGCTCCTACAATGAGCAGTTCTTC	CASSLEGSGSSYNEQFF
TRBV6-1	TRBJ1-6	TRBD1	NA	TGTGCCAGCAGTGAAGTGACAGGGCAGGGAGGTTCACCCCTCCACTTT	CASSEVTGQGGSPLHF
TRBV2	TRBJ1-3	NA	NA	TGTGCCAGCAGTGACGTAGATTCGGGGGGAAACACCATATATTTT	CASSDVDSGGNTIYF
TRBV29-1	TRBJ1-2	TRBD1	once	TGCAGCGCGACAGGGGGACAGTTCACGAACGGCTACACCTTC	CSATGGQFTNGYTF
TRBV12-5	TRBJ2-1	TRBD1	NA	TGTGCTAGTGGTCCTCAAGGGGGACAGGGTTACAATGAGCAGTTCTTC	CASGPQGGQGYNEQFF
TRBV18	TRBJ1-6	TRBD1	NA	TGTGCCAGCTCCCGAACGGGGACAGACAAATCTCTCCACTTT	CASSRTGTDKSLHF
TRBV28	TRBJ2-3	TRBD2	NA	TGTGCCAGCAGTTTAAGGGCTAGCGGGGGCACAGATACGCAGTATTTT	CASSLRASGGTDTQYF
TRBV6-2/TRBV6-3	TRBJ2-1	TRBD2	NA	TGTGCCAGCAGTCCCCTAGCGGGTGGTGAGCAGTTCTTC	CASSPLAGGEQFF
TRBV6-5	TRBJ1-2	TRBD1	once	TGTGCCAGCACTTTAACAGGGGATTTTAACTATGGCTACACCTTC	CASTLTGDFNYGYTF
TRBV6-6	TRBJ2-3	TRBD2	NA	TGTGCCAGCAGGCCTAGCGGGGGGGCAGATACGCAGTATTTT	CASRPSGGADTQYF
TRBV7-7	TRBJ2-2	NA	NA	TGTGCTAGCAGCTTAGCGCGCGGTGAGGGGGAGCTGTTTTTT	CASSLARGEGELFF
TRBV3-1/TRBV3-2	TRBJ2-5	TRBD2	once	TGTGCCAGCAGCCAACCAACGGGACTAGCCGGGGAGACCCAGTACTTC	CASSQPTGLAGETQYF
TRBV6-5	TRBJ1-1	NA	NA	TGTGCCAGCGGATCCACAGGGTCTCGAGCTTTCTTT	CASGSTGSRAFF
TRBV5-1	TRBJ1-6	NA	NA	TGCGCCAGCAGCTCGGAGGGGCTATATTCACCCCTCCACTTT	CASSSEGLYSPLHF
TRBV6-5	TRBJ1-3	NA	NA	TGTGCCAGCAGTTACTCGGGGGGGTTGGCTGGAAACACCATATATTTT	CASSYSGGLAGNTIYF
TRBV7-2	TRBJ1-1	NA	NA	TGTGCCAGCAGCTTAGGGCGGGGGGCAAGGACGATGAACACTGAAGCTTTCTTT	CASSLGRGARTMNTEAFF
TRBV27	TRBJ2-7	NA	NA	TGTGCCAGCAGGTTAGAAGAGGGGGTTTCCTACGAGCAGTACTTC	CASRLEEGVSYEQYF
TRBV28	TRBJ1-6	NA	NA	TGTGCCAGCAGTTTATCTACAGGCTATAATTCACCCCTCCACTTT	CASSLSTGYNSPLHF
TRBV5-1	TRBJ2-1	NA	NA	TGCGCCAGCATAGTGGGGGGACTGCACCCCCCAAGCTCCTACAATGAGCAGTTCTTC	CASIVGGLHPPSSYNEQFF
TRBV5-7	TRBJ1-1	TRBD1	NA	TGTGCCAGCAGCTTAGACAGGGACACTGAAGCTTTCTTT	CASSLDRDTEAFF
TRBV29-1	TRBJ2-2	TRBD2	NA	TGCAGCGTCAGGCGGGAGGGGGTCGGGGAGCTGTTTTTT	CSVRREGVGELFF
TRBV28	TRBJ2-5	NA	once	TGTGCCAGCAGTCCCCTCGGGGAGACCCAGTACTTC	CASSPLGETQYF
TRBV28	TRBJ1-1	NA	once	TGTGCCAGCAGCCAGGACGGGGACACTGAAGCTTTCTTT	CASSQDGDTEAFF
TRBV5-1	TRBJ1-2	NA	NA	TGCGCCAGCAGCGCCGGGATCCTCTATGGCTACACCTTC	CASSAGILYGYTF
TRBV15	TRBJ2-1	TRBD2	NA	TGTGCCACCAGCAGAGATCTCGGCGGGGGGGCGAATGAGCAGTTCTTC	CATSRDLGGGANEQFF
TRBV6-5	TRBJ1-1	TRBD1	NA	TGTGCCAGCGTCCTGGGACAGGGGAGGAGGACTGAAGCTTTCTTT	CASVLGQGRRTEAFF
TRBV27	TRBJ2-7	TRBD1	NA	TGTGCCAGCAGTTCCAACAGGGGGCTGAGGCACGAGCAGTACTTC	CASSSNRGLRHEQYF